Below, 8 T cell receptor beta chains from the same sample are listed, as sequenced in a study of blood T cell repertoires in COVID-19. Method: immunoSEQ multiplex PCR; TCRdb's copy keeps in-frame clones and lacks some. The sample records around 250,000 clones, around four fifths being singletons. Specimen: peripheral blood. The source of these receptors is a man at least 80 years old with acute or convalescent COVID-19.

This clone was counted a single time. The chain has TRBV11-2 and TRBJ1-5, with 9 bases aligning to TRBD1. Germline V lookup: CDR1 SGHAT, CDR2 FQNNGV. This CDR3 has 15 residues. V gave up 5 bases and J gave up 4 bases; unmatched junction bases: 6. The CDR3 is CASSVSGTGNQPQHF. For the CDR3, the DNA is TGTGCCAGCAGCGTATCCGGGACAGGGAATCAGCCCCAGCATTTT.

This rearrangement joins TRBV5-4 to TRBJ2-5, with D possibly being TRBD2 (6 bases). Trimming pared 4 bases from V and 2 bases from J, leaving 15 bases between. The length of the CDR3 is 15 residues. CDR1 and CDR2 from the germline V gene are SGHNT and YYREEE (reference sequence). The CDR3 DNA is TGTGCCAGCAGCACGGCTAGTAGCGGACAAGAGACCCAGTACTTC. It encodes CASSTASSGQETQYF.

The J gene is TRBJ2-7, the V gene TRBV6-5; 9 bases are a match to TRBD1. Germline V gene data show CDR1 as MNHEY and CDR2 as SVGAGI. With 6 bases clipped from V and 0 bases from J, the junction kept 6 bases outside the gene matches. The CDR3 spans 15 residues. CDR3 amino acids: CASRDTGGASYEQYF. In nucleotides, the CDR3 is TGTGCCAGCAGAGATACAGGGGGCGCCTCCTACGAGCAGTACTTC.

CDR3 sequence reads: CASSGEGSYEQYF. The DNA of the CDR3 is TGTGCCAGCAGTGGAGAGGGCTCCTACGAGCAGTACTTC. This rearrangement joins TRBV2 to TRBJ2-7; TRBD2 is a possible D gene (5 bases). The ends were cut back, 4 bases at V and 0 bases at J, with 7 bases in the middle. Germline assignment: CDR1 SNHLY and CDR2 FYNNEI. This CDR3 is built from 13 residues.

Concerning this clone itself: The same CDR3 is also encoded by other DNA sequences in this sample. This chain uses TRBV12-3 or TRBV12-4 with TRBJ2-7; possibly TRBD2 for D (5 bases). The CDR3 sequence is 13 residues long. With 4 bases removed from V and 7 bases from J, the gap between germline ends came to 14 bases. Written as DNA, the CDR3 is TGTGCCAGCAGTTCCGGGTCTCCGGGGGAGCAGTACTTC. This encodes CASSSGSPGEQYF.

This clone was seen only once. This chain links TRBV28 with TRBJ2-7; D not certain. Trimming pared 6 bases from V and 0 bases from J, leaving 6 bases between. Germline-derived CDR1 and CDR2 are MDHEN and SYDVKM. This CDR3 is 12 amino acids long. In nucleotides, the CDR3 is TGTGCCAGCAGCCTAAGCTCCTACGAGCAGTACTTC. Translating gives CASSLSSYEQYF.

The chain is built from TRBV19 and TRBJ2-1, with 8 bases fitting TRBD2. The germline V gene has CDR1 LNHDA and CDR2 SQIVND (reference sequence). This CDR3 has 17 residues. J gave up 0 bases and V 3 bases, and 7 bases lay outside the gene matches. The CDR3 DNA reads TGTGCCAGTAGTATCCGTCGTAGCGGGGACTCCTACAATGAGCAGTTCTTC. Translated: CASSIRRSGDSYNEQFF. The full variable domain, its missing parts supplied by reference TRBV19 and TRBJ2-1, is DGGITQSPKYLFRKEGQNVTLSCEQNLNHDAMYWYRQDPGQGLRLIYYSQIVNDFQKGDIAEGYSVSREKKESFPLTVTSAQKNPTAFYLCASSIRRSGDSYNEQFFGPGTRLTVL.

The V gene is TRBV6-5, the J gene TRBJ1-6, with D tentatively TRBD1 (5 bases). With 6 bases removed from V and 10 bases from J, the gap between germline ends came to 19 bases. Germline V lookup: CDR1 MNHEY, CDR2 SVGAGI. This CDR3 has 15 residues. The CDR3 protein is CASRDRGHWGSPLHF. In DNA form, the CDR3 reads TGTGCCAGCAGAGACAGAGGCCACTGGGGCTCACCCCTCCACTTT.